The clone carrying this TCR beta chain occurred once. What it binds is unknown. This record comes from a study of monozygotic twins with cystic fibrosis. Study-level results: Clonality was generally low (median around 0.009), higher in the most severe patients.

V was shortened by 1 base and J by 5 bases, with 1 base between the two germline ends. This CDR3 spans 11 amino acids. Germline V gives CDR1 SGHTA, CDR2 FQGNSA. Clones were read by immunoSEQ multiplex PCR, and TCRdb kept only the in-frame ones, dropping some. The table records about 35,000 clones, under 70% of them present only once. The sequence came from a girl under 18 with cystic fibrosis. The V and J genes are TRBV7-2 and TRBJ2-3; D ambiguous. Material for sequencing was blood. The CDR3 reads CASSLEDTQYF. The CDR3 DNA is TGTGCCAGCAGCTTAGAAGATACGCAGTATTTT.